Presented here are 14 T cell receptor beta chains from one specimen sequenced in a study of blood T cell repertoires in COVID-19. The assay was immunoSEQ multiplex PCR, and TCRdb's table has in-frame clones only and misses some. The data show some 190,000 clones, about 82% seen once. Sequencing was carried out using PBMCs or T cells enriched from blood (not recorded which). All receptors derive from a man in his forties with acute COVID-19.

V and J are TRBV7-2 and TRBJ1-2; tentatively, D is TRBD1 (6 bases). This CDR3 region has 13 residues. CDR1 SGHTA and CDR2 FQGNSA come from the germline V gene. Trimming removed 5 bases from V and 6 bases from J, with 13 bases in between. The CDR3 coding sequence is TGTGCCAGCAGCGACACAGGGTTGGATGGCTACACCTTC. Residues: CASSDTGLDGYTF. Filled out from reference TRBV7-2 and TRBJ1-2, the complete variable domain reads GAGVSQSPSNKVTEKGKDVELRCDPISGHTALYWYRQSLGQGLEFLIYFQGNSAPDKSGLPSDRFSAERTGGSVSTLTIQRTQQEDSAVYLCASSDTGLDGYTFGSGTRLTVV.

The chain combines TRBV9 with TRBJ2-1; 9 nucleotides agree with TRBD2. The CDR3 loop spans 17 amino acids. Trimming removed 4 bases from V and 3 bases from J; junction bases left unmatched: 11. CDR1 SGDLS and CDR2 YYNGEE come from the germline V gene. CDR3 sequence reads: CASSLRCEREVYNEQFF. CDR3 nucleotide sequence: TGTGCCAGCAGCCTCCGGTGCGAGCGGGAGGTCTACAATGAGCAGTTCTTC.

V and J are TRBV27 and TRBJ2-1, with 8 bases aligning to TRBD2. The CDR3 length is 15 residues. The junction had 11 bases not matched to a gene; V was cut back by 7 bases and J by 6 bases. Germline V CDR1 and CDR2: MNHEY, SMNVEV (reference sequence). CDR3 DNA: TGTGCCAGCAAAATACTAGCGGAGTCTGTCAATGAGCAGTTCTTC. This sequence encodes CASKILAESVNEQFF.

The rearrangement joins TRBV28 to TRBJ1-5, with no clear D. Germline-derived CDR1 and CDR2 are MDHEN and SYDVKM. Trimming removed 4 bases from V and 8 bases from J, with 12 bases in between. The CDR3 length is 13 residues. CDR3 loop: CASSSSVREPQHF. The CDR3, as DNA: TGTGCCAGCAGTTCCTCCGTCCGCGAGCCCCAGCATTTT. Supplemented by reference TRBV28 and TRBJ1-5, the full variable domain reads DVKVTQSSRYLVKRTGEKVFLECVQDMDHENMFWYRQDPGLGLRLIYFSYDVKMKEKGDIPEGYSVSREKKERFSLILESASTNQTSMYLCASSSSVREPQHFGDGTRLSIL.

This clone was observed a single time. The rearrangement links TRBV27 to TRBJ1-5; D ambiguous. The germline gives CDR1 MNHEY, CDR2 SMNVEV (reference sequence). Deletions cut 7 bases from V and 5 bases from J, with 12 bases between. The CDR3 has 13 amino acids. CDR3 coding DNA: TGTGCCAGCATCAGTTTCACAGATCAGCCCCAGCATTTT. As protein: CASISFTDQPQHF.

This chain joins TRBV18 and TRBJ2-7; the match to TRBD1 covers 8 bases. This CDR3 comprises 13 residues. The germline V gene encodes CDR1 KGHSH and CDR2 LQKENI. V lost 10 bases, J lost 1 base, and 6 bases stayed unmatched. The CDR3 loop reads CATRTGISYEQYF. The CDR3 DNA reads as TGTGCCACCAGGACAGGGATTTCCTACGAGCAGTACTTC.

This clone was seen more than once but under ten times. The gene calls are TRBV10-3 and TRBJ2-7; 7 bases map to TRBD2. Per germline, CDR1 ENHRY and CDR2 SYGVKD. With 7 bases clipped from V and 0 bases from J, the junction kept 3 bases outside the gene matches. The CDR3 totals 13 residues. CDR3 nucleotide sequence: TGTGCCATCACCCGGGAGGCCTCCTACGAGCAGTACTTC. Translation gives CAITREASYEQYF.

The table lists this clone with a count of one. The chain combines TRBV27 with TRBJ2-2; tentative D call: TRBD1 (6 bases). This CDR3 is 16 amino acids long. Germline V CDR1 and CDR2: MNHEY, SMNVEV (reference sequence). Deletions cut 2 bases from V and 1 base from J, with 11 bases between. The CDR3 DNA sequence: TGTGCCAGCAGTTTAACTCGGACAGAGAACACCGGGGAGCTGTTTTTT. As protein: CASSLTRTENTGELFF.

This sequence joins TRBV6-5 and TRBJ1-2; no definite D call. CDR3 size: 13 residues. V lost 0 bases, J lost 5 bases, and 7 bases lay in between. Germline CDR1 and CDR2: MNHEY and SVGAGI. The CDR3 nucleotides read TGTGCCAGCAGTTACTCGAGGAGTTATGGCTACACCTTC. This gives the protein CASSYSRSYGYTF.

The chain has TRBV6-6 and TRBJ2-7; D is perhaps TRBD2 (5 bases). This CDR3 comprises 15 residues. Germline CDR1 is MNHNY and CDR2 is SVGAGI (reference sequence). V was shortened by 11 bases and J by 0 bases, with 20 bases between the two germline ends. CDR3 sequence: CASSSRTPSSYEQYF. The CDR3 coding sequence is TGTGCCTCCTCCTCCAGGACTCCGAGCTCCTACGAGCAGTACTTC.

In its sample, this clone was seen once. This chain uses TRBV30 with TRBJ2-7; D is unclear. The CDR3 has 12 amino acids. Germline V lookup: CDR1 GTSNPN, CDR2 SVGIG (reference sequence). Between the trimmed V and J ends, which lost 6 bases and 1 base, there was a span of 10 bases. The CDR3 region is CACRVSSYEQYF. In DNA, the CDR3 is TGTGCCTGCCGGGTCTCATCCTACGAGCAGTACTTC.

This clone was picked up one time. The rearrangement uses TRBV21-1 and TRBJ2-7; the table's D gene call, TRBD2, was not cross checked with the DNA. TRBV21-1 is a known pseudogene. CDR3 size: 15 residues. Here the CDR3 reads CASSKLSGIGYEQYF. The CDR3 DNA follows: TGTGCCAGCAGCAAATTATCGGGTATTGGTTACGAGCAGTACTTC.

This clone was seen only once. CDR3 DNA: TGTGCCAGCAGCCAAGATTGGCGGGTCGACAAAAACATTCAGTACTTC. Its protein product is CASSQDWRVDKNIQYF. The chain recombines TRBV4-2 with TRBJ2-4, with a weak D call TRBD2 (5 bases). The germline gives CDR1 LGHNA, CDR2 YNFKEQ. Trimming removed 0 bases from V and 3 bases from J, with 12 bases in between. This CDR3 has 16 residues.

V and J are TRBV7-6 and TRBJ2-5; a weak D match, TRBD1 (8 bases). In germline, CDR1 is SGHVS, CDR2 FNYEAQ. Trimming cost V 3 bases and J 3 bases, with 14 bases left between them. The CDR3 is 15 amino acids. The CDR3 loop is CASSFSTGGEETQYF. In DNA form, the CDR3 reads TGTGCCAGCAGCTTCAGCACAGGGGGGGAAGAGACCCAGTACTTC. The full variable domain, rest sourced from reference TRBV7-6 and TRBJ2-5, is GAGVSQSPRYKVTKRGQDVALRCDPISGHVSLYWYRQALGQGPEFLTYFNYEAQQDKSGLPNDRFSAERPEGSISTLTIQRTEQRDSAMYRCASSFSTGGEETQYFGPGTRLLVL.